Listed here are 32 T cell receptor beta chains from one sample, sequenced in a study of CD8 T cells in ankylosing spondylitis (dated 2017 in TCRdb). The library was obtained by 5' RACE. Reads for this sample came from an Illumina HiSeq 2500. TCRdb trimmed public reads at Q25 via fastp, called clones via MiXCR and kept in-frame beta chains. One record per CDR3 amino acid sequence lists the most common genes and DNA. The sample records 250,000 to 350,000 distinct CDR3 sequences, around 19% of which are singletons. Jointly, the top ten make up 7.8% of the sample. What was sequenced was blood, either unsorted or a sorted T cell fraction (not recorded which). The receptors were gathered from a male donor with ankylosing spondylitis or in good health (not recorded which).

This clonotype was found many times. The chain combines TRBV10-3 with TRBJ2-3; maybe TRBD2 (5 bases). The germline CDR1 and CDR2 sequences are ENHRY and SYGVKD. CDR3 size: 18 residues. Trimming removed 2 bases from V and 1 base from J, with 19 bases in between. The CDR3, as DNA: TGTGCCATCAGTGAGGGGCTAGCTCGGATCGGTGGCACAGATACGCAGTATTTT. Amino acid sequence: CAISEGLARIGGTDTQYF.

This clonotype was seen a single time. The chain is built from TRBV28 and TRBJ2-1; 10 bases are a match to TRBD2. Unmatched junction bases numbered 12, after V lost 2 bases and J lost 8 bases. CDR1 is MDHEN, CDR2 SYDVKM, per germline. The CDR3 is made up of 17 amino acids. The CDR3: CASSLIAASGSRDEQFF. CDR3 sequence (DNA): TGTGCCAGCAGTTTAATTGCGGCTAGCGGGAGTAGGGATGAGCAGTTCTTC.

The rearrangement links TRBV5-1 to TRBJ2-3, with D tentatively TRBD2 (5 bases). Germline V gene sequence: CDR1 SGHRS, CDR2 YFSETQ. The CDR3 is made up of 15 amino acids. Deletions cut 0 bases from V and 5 bases from J, with 13 bases between. The CDR3: CASSLGGLTLDTQYF. CDR3 DNA sequence: TGCGCCAGCAGCTTGGGAGGACTTACTTTAGATACGCAGTATTTT.

The chain carries TRBV5-5 and TRBJ2-7; possible D gene TRBD2, 6 bases. The CDR3 sequence is 13 residues long. CDR1 is SGHKS and CDR2 is YYEKEE in the germline V gene (reference sequence). V lost 4 bases, J lost 7 bases, and 15 bases lay in between. This chain's CDR3 is CASSGPSVPEQYV. The CDR3 coding sequence is TGTGCCAGCAGCGGTCCTAGCGTCCCTGAGCAGTACGTC.

The table lists this clonotype with many counts. The chain employs TRBV9 and TRBJ2-1; 11 positions agree with TRBD2. The CDR3 consists of 14 residues. With 3 bases clipped from V and 7 bases from J, the junction kept 3 bases outside the gene matches. The germline CDR1 and CDR2 sequences are SGDLS and YYNGEE. The CDR3 DNA sequence: TGTGCCAGCAGCGCTCGGACTAGCGGGAATGAGCAGTTCTTC. Amino acid sequence: CASSARTSGNEQFF.

To note about this clonotype: The junction departs from the called germline gene at one end, perhaps through a read error. J is TRBJ2-2 and V is TRBV5-1, with D perhaps matching TRBD1 (6 bases). CDR1 is SGHRS, CDR2 YFSETQ, per germline. This CDR3 spans 13 amino acids. The CDR3: CASRPGTTEELFF. Written as DNA, the CDR3 is TGCGCCAGCAGACCCGGGACAACCGAGGAGCTGTTTTTT.

This clonotype showed up many times. The rearrangement uses TRBV5-1 and TRBJ2-7, with a possible D match to TRBD1 (6 bases). Deletions cut 0 bases from V and 7 bases from J, with 14 bases between. The CDR3 covers 14 residues. CDR1 SGHRS and CDR2 YFSETQ come from the germline V gene. The CDR3 DNA reads TGCGCCAGCAGCTTGGGACAGGCCTTGGGGGAGCAGTACGTC. This encodes CASSLGQALGEQYV.

There are a few counts of this clonotype. The chain joins TRBV5-1 to TRBJ2-3, with 9 bases matching TRBD2. CDR1 is SGHRS, CDR2 YFSETQ, per germline. The V segment lost 7 bases and the J segment 7 bases; nucleotides outside the gene matches: 16. The CDR3 has 16 residues. In DNA, the CDR3 is TGCGCCAGCCAAAGAGAGCCGGGACTAGCCCTTAATACGCAGTATTTT. Amino acids: CASQREPGLALNTQYF.

This rearrangement joins TRBV11-2 to TRBJ1-1; 7 nucleotides match TRBD1. Germline CDR1 reads SGHAT; CDR2 reads FQNNGV. The CDR3 is made up of 16 amino acids. The V and J ends lost 2 bases and 7 bases, in that order; junction bases with no gene match: 13. The CDR3 bases are TGTGCCAGCAGCTTATTTAAAGGGGGCAACGTGATTGAAGCTTTCTTT. This encodes CASSLFKGGNVIEAFF.

This clonotype was seen just once. The rearrangement uses TRBV7-9 and TRBJ2-1, with 10 bases identical to TRBD2. In germline, CDR1 is SEHNR, CDR2 FQNEAQ (reference sequence). The V segment lost 5 bases and the J segment 12 bases; nucleotides outside the gene matches: 13. The CDR3 extends over 15 amino acids. CDR3 sequence: CASSTSGNSMSGQFF. CDR3 coding DNA: TGTGCCAGCAGCACTAGCGGGAATTCAATGAGCGGGCAGTTCTTC. The whole variable domain, filled in from reference TRBV7-9 and TRBJ2-1, reads DTGVSQNPRHKITKRGQNVTFRCDPISEHNRLYWYRQTLGQGPEFLTYFQNEAQLEKSRLLSDRFSAERPKGSFSTLEIQRTEQGDSAMYLCASSTSGNSMSGQFFGPGTRLTVL.

This sequence joins TRBV10-3 and TRBJ2-2; tentatively, D is TRBD2 (7 bases). The CDR3 contains 18 residues. Per the germline V gene, CDR1 is ENHRY and CDR2 is SYGVKD. The V end lost 1 base, the J end lost 5 bases, and 20 bases lay between the germline ends. CDR3 bases: TGTGCCATCAGTGAGTTTAAGGGAGGGACAACACGAACCGGGGAGCTGTTTTTT. Protein: CAISEFKGGTTRTGELFF.

This clonotype appeared many times. V is TRBV15 and J is TRBJ2-2; the D gene is possibly TRBD2 (5 bases). The V gene lost 5 bases and the J gene lost 0 bases, with 13 bases spanning the gap. CDR1 LNHNV and CDR2 YYDKDF come from the germline V gene (reference sequence). The CDR3 loop spans 16 amino acids. The CDR3 loop is CATSDYRKSNTGELFF. CDR3 nucleotides: TGTGCCACCAGCGACTACAGAAAATCGAACACCGGGGAGCTGTTTTTT. The whole variable domain, filled in from reference TRBV15 and TRBJ2-2, reads DAMVIQNPRYQVTQFGKPVTLSCSQTLNHNVMYWYQQKSSQAPKLLFHYYDKDFNNEADTPDNFQSRRPNTSFCFLDIRSPGLGDTAMYLCATSDYRKSNTGELFFGEGSRLTVL.

This chain connects TRBV19 to TRBJ2-1, with TRBD2 identical over 13 bases. Germline CDR1 is LNHDA and CDR2 is SQIVND (reference sequence). Trimming at V came to 6 bases and at J to 0 bases, leaving 5 bases not matched to a gene. The CDR3 contains 17 residues. CDR3 sequence: CASSRLAGGSSYNEQFF. In nucleotides, the CDR3 is TGTGCCAGTAGCCGACTAGCGGGGGGAAGCTCCTACAATGAGCAGTTCTTC.

This clonotype was detected a few times. The rearrangement joins TRBV28 to TRBJ1-1, with 7 bases fitting TRBD1. Germline V CDR1 and CDR2: MDHEN, SYDVKM. V shed 5 bases, J shed 8 bases, and the junction held 5 bases outside the gene matches. The CDR3 is 12 residues long. For the CDR3, the DNA is TGTGCCAGCAGTGGACAGGCCGAAGAAGCTTTCTTT. It specifies CASSGQAEEAFF.

This chain connects TRBV12-3 or TRBV12-4 to TRBJ1-6; D unresolved. The CDR3 runs to 14 residues. Trimming removed 0 bases from V and 12 bases from J, with 12 bases in between. The CDR3 sequence: CASSLAGRLEPLHF. The DNA for the CDR3 is TGTGCCAGCAGTTTAGCAGGACGTCTGGAACCCCTCCACTTT.

The chain joins TRBV7-3 to TRBJ2-3; D remains unclear. CDR1 is SGHTA, CDR2 FQGTGA, per germline. This CDR3 spans 17 amino acids. The V gene lost 4 bases and the J gene lost 0 bases, with 17 bases spanning the gap. CDR3 DNA sequence: TGTGCCAGCAGCTCCCTCTCATGGCCATCTAGCACAGATACGCAGTATTTT. This encodes CASSSLSWPSSTDTQYF. The entire variable domain, with the rest obtained from reference TRBV7-3 and TRBJ2-3, is as follows: GAGVSQTPSNKVTEKGKYVELRCDPISGHTALYWYRQSLGQGPEFLIYFQGTGAADDSGLPNDRFFAVRPEGSVSTLKIQRTERGDSAVYLCASSSLSWPSSTDTQYFGPGTRLTVL.

This clonotype appeared a few times. The chain carries TRBV12-3 or TRBV12-4 and TRBJ2-1; a possible D gene is TRBD2 (6 bases). The V and J ends lost 6 bases and 0 bases respectively, with 12 bases between them. This CDR3 contains 15 residues. CDR3 amino acids: CASSPPGDSYNEQFF. CDR3 in DNA: TGTGCCAGCAGCCCCCCGGGGGACTCCTACAATGAGCAGTTCTTC.

The chain recombines TRBV7-9 with TRBJ2-2; perhaps TRBD2 as D (6 bases). CDR3 length: 15 amino acids. Germline V lookup: CDR1 SEHNR, CDR2 FQNEAQ (reference sequence). V gave up 5 bases and J gave up 5 bases, with 15 bases separating them. The CDR3 loop is CASSPVTRGTGELFF. In DNA, the CDR3 is TGTGCCAGCAGCCCAGTCACACGGGGGACCGGGGAGCTGTTTTTT.

This clonotype came up many times. The V and J genes are TRBV5-1 and TRBJ1-5; D is undetermined. CDR3 length: 15 amino acids. Germline CDR1 and CDR2: SGHRS and YFSETQ. With 0 bases removed from V and 0 bases from J, the gap between germline ends came to 7 bases. The CDR3 loop is CASSLVTYSNQPQHF. CDR3 bases: TGCGCCAGCAGCTTGGTCACTTATAGCAATCAGCCCCAGCATTTT.

The chain is built from TRBV5-1 and TRBJ2-1; possible D gene TRBD2, 5 bases. Trimming took 7 bases from V and 0 from J, leaving 11 bases between them. This CDR3 comprises 14 residues. Germline V gene data show CDR1 as SGHRS and CDR2 as YFSETQ. CDR3 region: CASQTGGSYNEQFF. In nucleotides, the CDR3 is TGCGCCAGCCAGACTGGAGGCTCCTACAATGAGCAGTTCTTC.

This clonotype turned up a few times. The chain couples TRBV28 to TRBJ2-3, with 9 bases lining up with TRBD2. The V and J ends lost 3 bases and 0 bases, in that order; junction bases with no gene match: 4. Germline CDR1 reads MDHEN; CDR2 reads SYDVKM. This CDR3 has 16 amino acids. For the CDR3, the DNA is TGTGCCAGCAGTTTCTCTAGCGGGGCAAGCACAGATACGCAGTATTTT. It specifies CASSFSSGASTDTQYF.

This clonotype was counted a few times. The V call is TRBV2, the J call TRBJ1-4; D not certain. Germline values: CDR1 SNHLY, CDR2 FYNNEI. Trimming removed 6 bases at V and 7 bases at J, with 12 bases between. The CDR3 spans 13 residues. The CDR3 DNA is TGTGCCAGCAGCGGCTCCTTGGTTGAAAAACTGTTTTTT. It translates to CASSGSLVEKLFF.

This chain joins TRBV5-1 and TRBJ1-6; D possibly corresponds to TRBD1 (5 bases). This CDR3 is 15 amino acids long. Looked up from germline, CDR1 is SGHRS and CDR2 is YFSETQ. Trimming pared 2 bases from V and 6 bases from J, leaving 12 bases between. CDR3 residues: CASSFAQQGNSPLHF. CDR3 nucleotide sequence: TGCGCCAGCAGCTTCGCCCAGCAGGGTAATTCACCCCTCCACTTT.

Note on this clonotype: Mismatch with germline at one junction end may stem from a read error. The rearrangement joins TRBV20-1 to TRBJ1-1, with D perhaps TRBD1 (5 bases). CDR1 DFQATT and CDR2 SNEGSKA come from the germline V gene (reference sequence). The length of the CDR3 is 15 residues. The CDR3 bases are TGCAGTGCTAGAGTTCCCCGGGGGGGGAACACTGAAGTTTTCTTT. Translated: CSARVPRGGNTEVFF.

This clonotype was seen ten or more times. The gene calls are TRBV10-2 and TRBJ2-7; perhaps TRBD2 as D (6 bases). The CDR3 length is 14 residues. Germline loops: CDR1 WSHSY, CDR2 SAAADI. V was clipped by 2 bases and J by 6 bases, with 14 bases between them. The CDR3 sequence is CASSERGDWPEQYV. CDR3 bases: TGCGCCAGCAGTGAGCGTGGGGACTGGCCCGAGCAGTACGTC.

The table lists this clonotype with many counts. The genes are TRBV10-2 and TRBJ2-3, with 12 bases matching TRBD2. The J segment lost 3 bases and the V segment lost 3 bases, leaving 7 bases of the junction unmatched. The germline CDR1 and CDR2 sequences are WSHSY and SAAADI. The CDR3 length is 17 residues. The CDR3 DNA follows: TGCGCCAGCAGTGACTATTGGACTAGCGGGATGACAGATACGCAGTATTTT. Its protein product is CASSDYWTSGMTDTQYF.

The V call is TRBV28, the J call TRBJ1-2; no firm D call. Germline CDR1 reads MDHEN; CDR2 reads SYDVKM. This CDR3 is 14 amino acids long. V gave up 3 bases and J gave up 5 bases, with 13 bases separating them. The chain's CDR3 is CASSFILPGYGYTF. The CDR3 region has the DNA TGTGCCAGCAGTTTCATCCTTCCGGGGTATGGCTACACCTTC.

This clonotype was detected ten times or more. The chain is built from TRBV29-1 and TRBJ2-3; 7 bases map to TRBD1. V lost 7 bases to trimming and J lost 4 bases; unmatched junction nucleotides: 8. CDR3 length equals 13 residues. Germline V gives CDR1 SQVTM, CDR2 ANQGSEA. The chain's CDR3 is CSGKTGAADTQYF. In DNA, the CDR3 is TGCAGCGGAAAAACAGGGGCGGCAGATACGCAGTATTTT.

The table lists this clonotype with a few counts. The rearrangement links TRBV6-2 or TRBV6-3 to TRBJ2-7; 7 nucleotides line up with TRBD2. This CDR3 has 18 residues. Germline V lookup: CDR1 MNHEY, CDR2 SVGEGT. With 6 bases clipped from V and 2 bases from J, the junction kept 19 bases outside the gene matches. The CDR3 sequence: CASSSAPGGGPITYEQYV. The CDR3 region has the DNA TGTGCCAGCAGCAGTGCCCCGGGGGGAGGGCCGATTACCTACGAGCAGTACGTC.

This chain connects TRBV13 to TRBJ2-4; 9 bases map to TRBD1. This CDR3 spans 15 amino acids. The germline V gene encodes CDR1 PRHDT and CDR2 FYEKMQ (reference sequence). V lost 4 bases to trimming and J lost 8 bases; unmatched junction nucleotides: 9. The CDR3 reads CASSSQPGQGHIQYF. The DNA of the CDR3 is TGTGCCAGCAGCTCCCAGCCGGGACAGGGTCACATTCAGTACTTC.

This clonotype was seen a few times. The J gene is TRBJ2-2, the V gene TRBV11-2; 8 bases are shared with TRBD1. The CDR3 is 14 amino acids. Germline V gives CDR1 SGHAT, CDR2 FQNNGV. Losses at the gene ends were 10 bases for V and 5 bases for J; bases not matched to a gene: 9. Here the CDR3 reads CATRQGLETGELFF. The CDR3 nucleotides read TGTGCCACCCGACAGGGGTTGGAGACCGGGGAGCTGTTTTTT.

This clonotype occurred a few times. The rearrangement uses TRBV10-3 and TRBJ1-2, with D unclear. Germline V gene sequence: CDR1 ENHRY, CDR2 SYGVKD. Trimming took off 4 bases at V and 6 bases at J, with 9 bases between the two ends. This CDR3 has 12 residues. In nucleotides, the CDR3 is TGTGCCATCAGTGGGACCCAGGATGGCTACACCTTC. Translated: CAISGTQDGYTF.